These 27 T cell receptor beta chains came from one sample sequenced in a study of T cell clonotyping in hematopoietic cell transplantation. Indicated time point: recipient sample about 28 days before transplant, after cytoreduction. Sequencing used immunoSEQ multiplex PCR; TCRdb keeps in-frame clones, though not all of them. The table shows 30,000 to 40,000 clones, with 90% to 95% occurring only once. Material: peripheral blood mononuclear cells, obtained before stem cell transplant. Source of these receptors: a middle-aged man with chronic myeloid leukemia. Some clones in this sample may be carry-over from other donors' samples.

The CDR3 coding sequence is TGTGCCAGCAGTGACAGGCGCTATGGCTACACCTTC. Encoded protein: CASSDRRYGYTF. The genes are TRBV6-5 and TRBJ1-2, with TRBD1 as a possible D gene (6 bases). This CDR3 region has 12 residues. CDR1 MNHEY and CDR2 SVGAGI come from the germline V gene. V shed 5 bases and J shed 4 bases, with 8 bases lying between them.

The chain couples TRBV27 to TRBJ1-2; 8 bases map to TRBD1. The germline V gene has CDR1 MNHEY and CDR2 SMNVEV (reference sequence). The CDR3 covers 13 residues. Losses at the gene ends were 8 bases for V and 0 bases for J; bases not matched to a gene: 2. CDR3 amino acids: CASGQGSNYGYTF. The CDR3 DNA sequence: TGTGCCAGCGGACAGGGCTCTAACTATGGCTACACCTTC.

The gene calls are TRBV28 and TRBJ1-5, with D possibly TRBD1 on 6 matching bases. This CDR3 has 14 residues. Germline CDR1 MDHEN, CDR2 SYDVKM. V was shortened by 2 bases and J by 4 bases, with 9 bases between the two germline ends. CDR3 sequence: CASSLRQANQPQHF. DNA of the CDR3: TGTGCCAGCAGTTTACGACAGGCAAATCAGCCCCAGCATTTT.

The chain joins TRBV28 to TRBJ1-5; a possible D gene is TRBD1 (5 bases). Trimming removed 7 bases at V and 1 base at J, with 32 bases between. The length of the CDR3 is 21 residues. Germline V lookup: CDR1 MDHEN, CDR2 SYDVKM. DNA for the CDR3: TGTGCCAGCATCCAATGGCCGGGCGGCAGGGCCCTTCCGTCAAGCAATCAGCCCCAGCATTTT. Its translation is CASIQWPGGRALPSSNQPQHF.

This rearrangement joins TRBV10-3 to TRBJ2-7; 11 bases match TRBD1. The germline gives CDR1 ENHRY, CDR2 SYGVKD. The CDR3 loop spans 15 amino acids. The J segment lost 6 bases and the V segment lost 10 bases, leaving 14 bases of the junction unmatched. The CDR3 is CATGTGGSRSSEQYF. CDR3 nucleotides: TGTGCCACCGGGACAGGGGGATCCCGTAGCTCCGAGCAGTACTTC.

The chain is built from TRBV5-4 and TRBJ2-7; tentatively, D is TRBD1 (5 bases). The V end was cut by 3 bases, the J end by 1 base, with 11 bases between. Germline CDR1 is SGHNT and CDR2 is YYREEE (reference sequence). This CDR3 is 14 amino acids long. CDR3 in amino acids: CASSSQGASYEQYF. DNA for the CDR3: TGTGCCAGCAGCTCCCAGGGTGCATCCTACGAGCAGTACTTC.

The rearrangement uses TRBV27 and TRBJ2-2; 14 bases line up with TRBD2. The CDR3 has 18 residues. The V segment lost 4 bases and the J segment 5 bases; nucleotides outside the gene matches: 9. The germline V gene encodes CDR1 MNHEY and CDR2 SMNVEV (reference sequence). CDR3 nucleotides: TGTGCCAGCAGTTCGACTAGCGGGGGGGCTTCTAGGACCGGGGAGCTGTTTTTT. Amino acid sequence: CASSSTSGGASRTGELFF.

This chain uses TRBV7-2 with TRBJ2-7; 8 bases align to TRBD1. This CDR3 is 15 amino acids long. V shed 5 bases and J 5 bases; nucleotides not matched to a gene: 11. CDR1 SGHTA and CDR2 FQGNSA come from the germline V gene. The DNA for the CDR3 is TGTGCCAGCAGCCCGTTCCCAGGGGGCTTCAACGAGCAGTACTTC. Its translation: CASSPFPGGFNEQYF.

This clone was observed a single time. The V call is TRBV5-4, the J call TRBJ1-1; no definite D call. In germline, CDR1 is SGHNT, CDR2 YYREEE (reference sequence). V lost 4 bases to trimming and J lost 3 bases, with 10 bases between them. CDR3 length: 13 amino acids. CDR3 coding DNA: TGTGCCAGCAGCCCCGCCATGGACACTGAAGCTTTCTTT. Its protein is CASSPAMDTEAFF.

CDR3 region: CASGDTGGDTEAFF. The CDR3 DNA reads as TGTGCCAGCGGGGATACAGGGGGTGACACTGAAGCTTTCTTT. The chain links TRBV7-9 to TRBJ1-1; 8 bases are shared with TRBD1. Germline V gene data show CDR1 as SEHNR and CDR2 as FQNEAQ (reference sequence). With V trimmed by 8 bases and J by 3 bases, 8 bases remained unmatched. The CDR3 is made up of 14 amino acids.

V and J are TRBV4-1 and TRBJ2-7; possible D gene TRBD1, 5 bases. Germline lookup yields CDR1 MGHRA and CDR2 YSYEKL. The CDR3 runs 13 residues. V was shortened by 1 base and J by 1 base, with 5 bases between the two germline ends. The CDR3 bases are TGCGCCAGCAGCCAAGCAGGGTCCTACGAGCAGTACTTC. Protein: CASSQAGSYEQYF.

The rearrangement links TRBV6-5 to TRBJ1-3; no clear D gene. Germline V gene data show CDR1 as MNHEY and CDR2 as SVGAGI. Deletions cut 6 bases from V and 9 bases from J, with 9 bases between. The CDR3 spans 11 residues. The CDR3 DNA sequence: TGTGCCAGCAGCTCTTACGGCACCATATATTTT. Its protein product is CASSSYGTIYF.

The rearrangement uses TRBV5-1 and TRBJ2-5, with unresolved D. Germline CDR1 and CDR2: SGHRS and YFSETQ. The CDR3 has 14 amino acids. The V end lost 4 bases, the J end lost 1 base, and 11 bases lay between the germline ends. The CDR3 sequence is CASSPINGQETQYF. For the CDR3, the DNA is TGCGCCAGCAGCCCGATTAACGGCCAAGAGACCCAGTACTTC.

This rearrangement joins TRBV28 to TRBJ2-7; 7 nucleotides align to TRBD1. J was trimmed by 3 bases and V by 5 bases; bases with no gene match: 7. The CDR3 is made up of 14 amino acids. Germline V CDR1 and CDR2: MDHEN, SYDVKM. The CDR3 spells CASSPEGQSYEQYF. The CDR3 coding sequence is TGTGCCAGCAGTCCTGAGGGACAGAGCTACGAGCAGTACTTC.

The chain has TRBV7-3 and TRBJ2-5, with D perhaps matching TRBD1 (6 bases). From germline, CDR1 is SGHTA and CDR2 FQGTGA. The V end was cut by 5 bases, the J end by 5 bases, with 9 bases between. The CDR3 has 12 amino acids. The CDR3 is CASSLQGETQYF. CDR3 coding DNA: TGTGCCAGCAGCCTGCAGGGGGAGACCCAGTACTTC.

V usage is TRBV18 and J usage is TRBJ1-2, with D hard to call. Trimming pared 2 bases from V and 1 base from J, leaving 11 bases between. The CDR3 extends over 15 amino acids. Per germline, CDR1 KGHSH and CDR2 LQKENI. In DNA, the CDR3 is TGTGCCAGCTCACCAAGCGAAGCTCTTAACTATGGCTACACCTTC. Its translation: CASSPSEALNYGYTF.

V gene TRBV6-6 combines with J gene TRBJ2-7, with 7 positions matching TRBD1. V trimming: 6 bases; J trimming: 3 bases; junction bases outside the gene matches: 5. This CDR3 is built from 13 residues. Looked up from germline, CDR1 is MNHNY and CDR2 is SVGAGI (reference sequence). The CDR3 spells CASRTGSDYEQYF. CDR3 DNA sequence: TGTGCCAGCAGGACAGGGTCGGACTACGAGCAGTACTTC.

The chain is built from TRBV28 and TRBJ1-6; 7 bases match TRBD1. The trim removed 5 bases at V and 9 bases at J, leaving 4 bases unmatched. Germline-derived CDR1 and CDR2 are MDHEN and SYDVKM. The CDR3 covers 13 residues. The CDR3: CASSPRTGSPLHF. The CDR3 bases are TGTGCCAGCAGTCCACGGACAGGTTCACCCCTCCACTTT.

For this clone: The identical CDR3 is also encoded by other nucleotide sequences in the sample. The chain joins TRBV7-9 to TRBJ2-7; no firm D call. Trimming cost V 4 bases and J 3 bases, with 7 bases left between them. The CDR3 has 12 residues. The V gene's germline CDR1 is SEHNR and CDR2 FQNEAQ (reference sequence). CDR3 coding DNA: TGTGCCAGCAGCTCGGGCAACTACGAGCAGTACTTC. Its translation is CASSSGNYEQYF. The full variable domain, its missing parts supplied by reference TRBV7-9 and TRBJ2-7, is DTGVSQNPRHKITKRGQNVTFRCDPISEHNRLYWYRQTLGQGPEFLTYFQNEAQLEKSRLLSDRFSAERPKGSFSTLEIQRTEQGDSAMYLCASSSGNYEQYFGPGTRLTVT.

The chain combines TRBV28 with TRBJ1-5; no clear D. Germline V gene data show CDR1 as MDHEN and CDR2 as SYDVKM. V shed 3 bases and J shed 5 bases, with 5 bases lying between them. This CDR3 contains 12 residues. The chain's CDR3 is CASSLAHQPQHF. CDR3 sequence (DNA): TGTGCCAGCAGTTTGGCCCATCAGCCCCAGCATTTT.

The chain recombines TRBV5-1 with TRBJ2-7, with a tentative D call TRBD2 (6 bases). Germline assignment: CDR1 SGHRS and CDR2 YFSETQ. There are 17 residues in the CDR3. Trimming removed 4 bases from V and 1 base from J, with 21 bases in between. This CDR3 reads CASSRGGLRLFSYEQYF. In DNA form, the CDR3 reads TGCGCCAGCAGCCGTGGAGGGTTACGCCTGTTTTCCTACGAGCAGTACTTC.

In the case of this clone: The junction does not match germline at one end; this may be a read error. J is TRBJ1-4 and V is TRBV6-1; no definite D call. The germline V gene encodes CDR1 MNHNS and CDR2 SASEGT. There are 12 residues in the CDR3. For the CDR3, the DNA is TGTGCCAGCAGTGAAGGGGCTGCCTCGGTCGGTTTT. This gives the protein CASSEGAASVGF.

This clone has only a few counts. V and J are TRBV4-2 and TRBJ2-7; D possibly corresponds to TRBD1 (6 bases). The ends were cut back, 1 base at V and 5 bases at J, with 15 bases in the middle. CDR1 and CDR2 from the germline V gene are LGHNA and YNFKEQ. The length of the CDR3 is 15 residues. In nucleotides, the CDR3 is TGTGCCAGCAGCCAAGTCGGGCAGGGGTTCCACGAGCAGTACTTC. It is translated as CASSQVGQGFHEQYF.

CDR3 protein: CASSLVSTNYGYTF. CDR3 bases: TGTGCCAGCAGCTTGGTTTCTACTAACTATGGCTACACCTTC. This sequence joins TRBV7-8 and TRBJ1-2; D unresolved. V was cut by 3 bases and J by 0 bases, with 8 bases left in between. This CDR3 has 14 amino acids. CDR1 and CDR2 from the germline V gene are SGHVS and FQNEAQ.

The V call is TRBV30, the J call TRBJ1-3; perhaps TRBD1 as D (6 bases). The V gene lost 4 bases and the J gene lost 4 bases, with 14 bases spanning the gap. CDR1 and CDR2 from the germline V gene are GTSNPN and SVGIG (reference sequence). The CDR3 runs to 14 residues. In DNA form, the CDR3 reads TGTGCCTGGAAAAGGGGGTTCGAGGGAAACACCATATATTTT. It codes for CAWKRGFEGNTIYF.

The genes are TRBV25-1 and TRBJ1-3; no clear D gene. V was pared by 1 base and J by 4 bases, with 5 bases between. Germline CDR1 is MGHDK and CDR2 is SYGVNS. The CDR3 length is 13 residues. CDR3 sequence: CASSEFGGNTIYF. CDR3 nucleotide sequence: TGTGCCAGCAGTGAATTCGGCGGAAACACCATATATTTT.

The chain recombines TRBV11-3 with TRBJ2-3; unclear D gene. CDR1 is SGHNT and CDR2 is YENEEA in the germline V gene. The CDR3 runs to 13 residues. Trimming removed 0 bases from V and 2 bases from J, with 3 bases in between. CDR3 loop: CASSLDFTDTQYF. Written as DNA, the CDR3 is TGTGCCAGCAGCTTAGACTTCACAGATACGCAGTATTTT. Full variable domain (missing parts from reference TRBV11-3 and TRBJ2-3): EAGVVQSPRYKIIEKKQPVAFWCNPISGHNTLYWYLQNLGQGPELLIRYENEEAVDDSQLPKDRFSAERLKGVDSTLKIQPAELGDSAVYLCASSLDFTDTQYFGPGTRLTVL.